This T cell receptor beta chain came from a study of blood T cells in healthy people across ages. For the second PCR, which ran for about 6 to 11 cycles, a sample-barcoded 5' primer and a J-beta primer mix were used. TCRdb re-called the 5' RACE reads through MiXCR, storing one row per CDR3 protein. In the table there are fewer than 700,000 distinct CDR3 sequences, 40% to 55% of which are singletons. This CDR3 region has 15 residues. The germline V gene has CDR1 PRHDT and CDR2 FYEKMQ (reference sequence). On this clonotype: The antigen is undetermined. The junction shows a germline mismatch at one end, possibly a read error.

Those donating, healthy Caucasian individuals from Russia, were aged 6 to 90. Study-wide findings and caveats: PBMCs went unsorted, and a conclusive naive versus antigen-experienced comparison was therefore prevented. Long-lived and aged donors differed, with more naive CD4+ cells and higher diversity in the long-lived.

Sequenced sample: blood. V is TRBV13 and J is TRBJ1-2, with TRBD1 matching 7 bases. The clonotype was recovered from a man at least 80 years old in good health. The CDR3 coding sequence is TGTGCCGGCAGCTTGCCCGGGACAGCTAACTATGGCTACACCTTC. This gives the protein CAGSLPGTANYGYTF.